This TCR beta chain was documented in a study of vaccination effects on CD4 cells after COVID-19. On the study more broadly: Two doses of BNT162b2 or mRNA-1273 vaccine were administered to participants. Pre-vaccine samples were drawn 16 days and one week before the first dose. Study outcomes and limitations: Pronounced clonal contraction occurred in clones induced by infection and by vaccine late after vaccination.

The data were produced by immunoSEQ multiplex PCR, yet TCRdb's version contains in-frame clones alone and is incomplete. The data hold 20,000 to 25,000 clones, with 74% observed a single time. Remarks on this clone: Its matching antigen is unknown.

From germline, CDR1 is KGHDR and CDR2 SFDVKD. This CDR3 spans 15 amino acids. Unmatched junction bases numbered 10, after V lost 5 bases and J lost 6 bases. Under the ViraFEST assay, PBMC were stimulated with viral peptide pools so that antigen-specific CD4+ T cells expanded. Sequencing was performed afterwards. Subsequent to a culture period of about nine days, CD4+ T cells were isolated. A positive SARS-CoV-2 PCR test fell between March and December 2020. Wells each received 1.8 million or so PBMC, cultured with 9 to 10 IU/ml IL-2 and 9.5 to 10 ug/ml peptides. This TCR was recovered from a human donor who had a prior SARS-CoV-2 infection. The specimen comprised CD4+ T cells from PBMCs cultured with a peptide pool, sampled before COVID-19 vaccination. This rearrangement joins TRBV24-1 to TRBJ2-3, with TRBD2 matching over 7 bases. This chain's CDR3 is CATSGGLVASDTQYF. CDR3 DNA: TGTGCCACCAGTGGTGGACTAGTAGCGTCGGATACGCAGTATTTT.